The 18 T cell receptor beta chains below were found in one sample sequenced in a study of cytomegalovirus exposure and HLA in healthy donors. In the PCR, 60 Vbeta and 13 Jbeta primers were used. The assay was immunoSEQ multiplex PCR, and TCRdb's table has in-frame clones only and misses some. The sample lists roughly 35,000 clones; 53% were seen once. Sequencing was carried out using PBMCs. The receptors stem from a woman in her thirties or forties in good health and CMV-seropositive.

This clone was seen more than once but under ten times. V usage is TRBV7-9 and J usage is TRBJ2-5, with D tentatively TRBD2 (5 bases). Germline values: CDR1 SEHNR, CDR2 FQNEAQ (reference sequence). CDR3 length equals 14 residues. Trimming removed 7 bases at V and 1 base at J, with 13 bases between. CDR3 nucleotide sequence: TGTGCCAGCAACCACGAAGCGGTCCAAGAGACCCAGTACTTC. It specifies CASNHEAVQETQYF.

This sequence joins TRBV6-6 and TRBJ1-2; 8 bases align to TRBD1. With 3 bases clipped from V and 6 bases from J, the junction kept 6 bases outside the gene matches. The CDR3 is made up of 14 amino acids. Per germline, CDR1 MNHNY and CDR2 SVGAGI (reference sequence). CDR3 sequence (DNA): TGTGCCAGCAGTTATAGGCAGGGACAGGATGGCTACACCTTC. Amino acid sequence: CASSYRQGQDGYTF.

The rearrangement links TRBV28 to TRBJ2-7; weak D call: TRBD1 (5 bases). V lost 7 bases and J 0 bases, leaving 16 bases between the germline ends. The CDR3 is 15 residues long. CDR1 and CDR2 (germline): MDHEN, SYDVKM. The CDR3: CASTSVSQGSYEQYF. In DNA form, the CDR3 reads TGTGCCAGCACCTCCGTTTCCCAGGGCTCCTACGAGCAGTACTTC.

V gene TRBV28 combines with J gene TRBJ2-6, with 9 bases aligning to TRBD1. The CDR3 extends over 18 amino acids. Looked up from germline, CDR1 is MDHEN and CDR2 is SYDVKM. V lost 1 base to trimming and J lost 0 bases; unmatched junction nucleotides: 4. Here the CDR3 DNA reads TGTGCCAGCAGTTTATATGGACAGGGGAGCTCTGGGGCCAACGTCCTGACTTTC. This gives the protein CASSLYGQGSSGANVLTF.

The chain carries TRBV7-2 and TRBJ2-1, with unresolved D. V lost 4 bases to trimming and J lost 0 bases, with 7 bases between them. The CDR3 is made up of 14 amino acids. Germline V gene data show CDR1 as SGHTA and CDR2 as FQGNSA. CDR3 DNA: TGTGCCAGCAGCTCAGACAACTCCTACAATGAGCAGTTCTTC. It yields the protein CASSSDNSYNEQFF.

This chain links TRBV4-1 with TRBJ2-5; perhaps TRBD2 as D (6 bases). Between the trimmed V and J ends, which lost 6 bases and 5 bases, there was a span of 13 bases. Germline CDR1 reads MGHRA; CDR2 reads YSYEKL. The CDR3 totals 13 residues. The CDR3 spells CASSRSREETQYF. CDR3 in DNA: TGCGCCAGCAGTCGATCCCGGGAGGAGACCCAGTACTTC.

This clone has just a few counts. This rearrangement joins TRBV4-1 to TRBJ2-5; 8 bases fit TRBD1. The length of the CDR3 is 16 residues. J lost 1 base, V lost 1 base, and 5 bases had no gene match. Germline CDR1 and CDR2: MGHRA and YSYEKL. This CDR3 reads CASSQVGQGLQETQYF. The CDR3 coding sequence is TGCGCCAGCAGCCAAGTCGGACAGGGCCTCCAAGAGACCCAGTACTTC.

This clone was counted at least ten times. V is TRBV15 and J is TRBJ2-5; D unclear. Germline V gene sequence: CDR1 LNHNV, CDR2 YYDKDF (reference sequence). Trimming took 5 bases from V and 5 from J, leaving 6 bases between them. The CDR3 covers 11 residues. Here the CDR3 DNA reads TGTGCCACCAGCCTCGGGGAGACCCAGTACTTC. This gives the protein CATSLGETQYF.

This clone has just one count. This chain uses TRBV30 with TRBJ1-6; weak D call: TRBD1 (5 bases). The CDR3 is made up of 14 amino acids. V dropped 0 bases and J dropped 4 bases, with 7 bases sitting between them. Germline V gene sequence: CDR1 GTSNPN, CDR2 SVGIG (reference sequence). The DNA for the CDR3 is TGTGCCTGGAGTGTGACAGCTTATAATTCACCCCTCCACTTT. This gives the protein CAWSVTAYNSPLHF.

In this sample, this clone turned up a few times. This sample also contains other DNA sequences that code for the same CDR3. This chain joins TRBV7-2 and TRBJ1-2; 10 bases are shared with TRBD1. Looked up from germline, CDR1 is SGHTA and CDR2 is FQGNSA. V gave up 5 bases and J gave up 8 bases; unmatched junction bases: 11. The CDR3 is made up of 15 amino acids. For the CDR3, the DNA is TGTGCCAGCAGCCGCACAACGACAGGGGGCATGGGCTACACCTTC. Protein product: CASSRTTTGGMGYTF.

This clone was seen a handful of times. This chain links TRBV6-1 with TRBJ1-2; D perhaps matches TRBD1 (6 bases). The ends were cut back, 8 bases at V and 7 bases at J, with 14 bases in the middle. Germline values: CDR1 MNHNS, CDR2 SASEGT. This CDR3 region has 12 residues. As DNA, the CDR3 is TGTGCCAGCTCTCCAAGCAGGGGTGGCTACACCTTC. Protein product: CASSPSRGGYTF.

The sample holds a few counts of this clone. This chain uses TRBV9 with TRBJ1-1; D may be TRBD1 (5 bases). CDR1 is SGDLS and CDR2 is YYNGEE in the germline V gene. The germline V and J ends were trimmed by 4 bases and 3 bases, with 10 bases remaining between them. This CDR3 contains 13 residues. This chain's CDR3 is CASSIGGDTEAFF. DNA of the CDR3: TGTGCCAGCAGCATTGGGGGGGACACTGAAGCTTTCTTT.

In its sample, this clone was seen a few times. The chain uses TRBV5-1 and TRBJ2-3; 8 bases match TRBD2. Germline CDR1 SGHRS, CDR2 YFSETQ. After removal of 4 bases from V and 6 bases from J, the junction contained 13 bases not matched to a gene. The CDR3 loop spans 16 amino acids. The CDR3 DNA reads as TGCGCCAGCAGCAAGGGGGGGGCGGGGGGCCTCGATACGCAGTATTTT. Translating it yields CASSKGGAGGLDTQYF. The full variable domain, rest sourced from reference TRBV5-1 and TRBJ2-3, is KAGVTQTPRYLIKTRGQQVTLSCSPISGHRSVSWYQQTPGQGLQFLFEYFSETQRNKGNFPGRFSGRQFSNSRSEMNVSTLELGDSALYLCASSKGGAGGLDTQYFGPGTRLTVL.

J is TRBJ2-3 and V is TRBV5-1; 14 nucleotides agree with TRBD2. Germline loops: CDR1 SGHRS, CDR2 YFSETQ. The CDR3 has 16 amino acids. With V trimmed by 4 bases and J by 4 bases, 5 bases remained unmatched. The CDR3 spells CASSKGTSGGADTQYF. CDR3 sequence (DNA): TGCGCCAGCAGCAAGGGGACTAGCGGGGGAGCAGATACGCAGTATTTT.

This rearrangement joins TRBV7-2 to TRBJ2-7, with 8 bases fitting TRBD2. The ends lost 2 bases at V and 3 bases at J; junction bases unmatched: 6. The CDR3 has 15 residues. Germline CDR1 and CDR2: SGHTA and FQGNSA. CDR3 residues: CASSLNGGAVYEQYF. The CDR3 DNA reads TGTGCCAGCAGCTTAAACGGGGGGGCCGTCTACGAGCAGTACTTC.

CDR3 residues: CASSYGGQPYGYTF. The CDR3, as DNA: TGTGCCAGCAGTTACGGGGGACAGCCTTATGGCTACACCTTC. The rearrangement joins TRBV6-5 to TRBJ1-2, with TRBD1 matching over 7 bases. The V segment lost 2 bases and the J segment 5 bases; nucleotides outside the gene matches: 5. CDR1 and CDR2 (germline): MNHEY, SVGAGI. The CDR3 has 14 amino acids.

This clone was detected only a few times. The CDR3 loop is CSVTGGQGDTQYF. The DNA of the CDR3 is TGCAGCGTGACAGGGGGCCAGGGAGATACGCAGTATTTT. The chain employs TRBV29-1 and TRBJ2-3; TRBD1 aligns across 10 bases. V trimming: 6 bases; J trimming: 5 bases; junction bases outside the gene matches: 5. Germline CDR1 reads SQVTM; CDR2 reads ANQGSEA. The CDR3 sequence is 13 residues long.

The CDR3 protein is CASTVLGGSYNEQFF. Written as DNA, the CDR3 is TGTGCCAGCACGGTACTCGGGGGGTCCTACAATGAGCAGTTCTTC. This chain uses TRBV2 with TRBJ2-1, with TRBD2 identical over 7 bases. The germline gives CDR1 SNHLY, CDR2 FYNNEI. This CDR3 is built from 15 residues. The V gene end was trimmed by 7 bases and the J gene end by 1 base; junction bases not matched to a gene: 7. Variable domain in full (rest from reference TRBV2 and TRBJ2-1): EPEVTQTPSHQVTQMGQEVILRCVPISNHLYFYWYRQILGQKVEFLVSFYNNEISEKSEIFDDQFSVERPDGSNFTLKIRSTKLEDSAMYFCASTVLGGSYNEQFFGPGTRLTVL.